This T cell receptor beta chain is from a study of blood T cell repertoires in COVID-19. Whole-study context: The United States, Italy and Spain were the sources of the acute and convalescent COVID-19 samples. Sources were T cells, B-cell-depleted T cells, or PBMCs; the material itself was cDNA or gDNA.

TCRdb keeps only in-frame clones here, not all; method: immunoSEQ multiplex PCR. The sample has 65,000 to 95,000 clones, more than 65% seen once; the top ten hold approximately 20%. This CDR3 contains 13 residues. Germline lookup yields CDR1 LNHDA and CDR2 SQIVND (reference sequence). Trimming left V 6 bases short and J 1 base short, with 9 bases between. The source is a woman between 50 and 59 years old with acute or convalescent COVID-19. This chain connects TRBV19 to TRBJ2-5, with D possibly being TRBD2 (6 bases). The sample consisted of peripheral blood. The CDR3 reads CASSGGAQETQYF. CDR3 nucleotide sequence: TGTGCCAGTAGCGGAGGGGCCCAAGAGACCCAGTACTTC.